A single sample gave rise to the 13 T cell receptor beta chains below, sequenced in a study of control samples from healthy donors and cancer patients. Measured with immunoSEQ multiplex PCR; TCRdb has only the in-frame clones, and not every one. The sample carries 100,000 or so clones, roughly 87% recorded once. The specimen was blood. The receptor source for this set is a woman in her forties or fifties in good health.

The rearrangement joins TRBV27 to TRBJ1-5, with 9 bases matching TRBD1. Germline CDR1 and CDR2: MNHEY and SMNVEV (reference sequence). The CDR3 covers 15 residues. The ends lost 2 bases at V and 2 bases at J; junction bases unmatched: 1. CDR3 nucleotides: TGTGCCAGCAGTTTAAGACAGGGGGGCAATCAGCCCCAGCATTTT. Protein product: CASSLRQGGNQPQHF.

The genes are TRBV24-1 and TRBJ2-2, with unresolved D. The CDR3 loop spans 12 amino acids. CDR1 and CDR2 from the germline V gene are KGHDR and SFDVKD. The V and J ends lost 6 bases and 4 bases respectively, with 5 bases between them. The CDR3 protein is CATSLITGELFF. DNA for the CDR3: TGTGCCACCAGTCTTATCACCGGGGAGCTGTTTTTT.

V and J are TRBV28 and TRBJ2-1; 12 bases are shared with TRBD2. Per the germline V gene, CDR1 is MDHEN and CDR2 is SYDVKM. There are 16 residues in the CDR3. With V trimmed by 6 bases and J by 3 bases, 6 bases remained unmatched. For the CDR3, the DNA is TGTGCCAGCAGAACTCGGACTAGCGGGAACTACAATGAGCAGTTCTTC. Its protein product is CASRTRTSGNYNEQFF.

V is TRBV19 and J is TRBJ2-3; 12 nucleotides agree with TRBD2. The CDR3 has 14 residues. Germline trimming cut 9 bases from V and 4 bases from J; bases unmatched to any gene: 5. Germline CDR1 is LNHDA and CDR2 is SQIVND (reference sequence). CDR3 sequence: CASASGGGPDTQYF. The CDR3 nucleotides read TGTGCCAGCGCTAGCGGGGGGGGTCCAGATACGCAGTATTTT.

This clone was observed a handful of times. The chain joins TRBV7-3 to TRBJ1-1; D unresolved. The CDR3 consists of 13 residues. Germline-derived CDR1 and CDR2 are SGHTA and FQGTGA. Trimming shortened V by 0 bases and J by 8 bases, and 10 bases separated the two germline ends. The CDR3 here is CASSLTATGEAFF. The DNA for the CDR3 is TGTGCCAGCAGCTTAACGGCCACGGGGGAAGCTTTCTTT.

The count of this clone is one. The chain employs TRBV6-5 and TRBJ2-7, with D possibly being TRBD1 or TRBD2 (5 bases each). The germline V gene has CDR1 MNHEY and CDR2 SVGAGI. Trimming shortened V by 5 bases and J by 5 bases, and 19 bases separated the two germline ends. The CDR3 is 15 amino acids. The CDR3 region is CASSTGHGGGHEQYV. CDR3 DNA: TGTGCCAGCAGTACGGGGCATGGTGGGGGACACGAGCAGTACGTC.

The chain has TRBV30 and TRBJ1-2, with unresolved D. Germline V gene lookup returns CDR1 GTSNPN and CDR2 SVGIG (reference sequence). Trimming took off 0 bases at V and 3 bases at J, with 11 bases between the two ends. The length of the CDR3 is 14 residues. Written as DNA, the CDR3 is TGTGCCTGGAGTGTATACCCGGGCGACTATGGCTACACCTTC. It codes for CAWSVYPGDYGYTF.

The rearrangement uses TRBV7-3 and TRBJ1-3; possible D gene TRBD1, 6 bases. V gave up 1 base and J gave up 0 bases, with 10 bases separating them. The length of the CDR3 is 16 residues. Germline CDR1 reads SGHTA; CDR2 reads FQGTGA. The CDR3 sequence: CASSLIGGPSGNTIYF. The CDR3 bases are TGTGCCAGCAGCTTAATAGGGGGGCCCTCTGGAAACACCATATATTTT. Looking up the rest from reference TRBV7-3 and TRBJ1-3 gives the full variable domain: GAGVSQTPSNKVTEKGKYVELRCDPISGHTALYWYRQSLGQGPEFLIYFQGTGAADDSGLPNDRFFAVRPEGSVSTLKIQRTERGDSAVYLCASSLIGGPSGNTIYFGEGSWLTVV.

V is TRBV25-1 and J is TRBJ1-2, with a tentative D call TRBD1 (5 bases). The CDR3 is 15 residues long. V dropped 2 bases and J dropped 4 bases, with 14 bases sitting between them. The germline CDR1 and CDR2 sequences are MGHDK and SYGVNS. The CDR3 DNA sequence: TGTGCCAGCAGTGAAAGTATAGGTAGGGGCTATGGCTACACCTTC. It is translated as CASSESIGRGYGYTF.

This clone was seen only a few times. The J gene is TRBJ1-1, the V gene TRBV12-2. TRBV12-2 is a recognized pseudogene. CDR3 length: 17 amino acids. This CDR3 is CASVKQTGPTLCSEAFF. The CDR3 region has the DNA TGTGCAAGCGTAAAACAAACCGGGCCCACCTTATGCTCGGAAGCTTTCTTT.

The rearrangement joins TRBV6-1 to TRBJ2-2, with 12 positions matching TRBD2. The V gene's germline CDR1 is MNHNS and CDR2 SASEGT. V lost 4 bases and J lost 4; bases outside the gene matches: 10. This CDR3 region has 18 residues. As DNA, the CDR3 is TGTGCCAGCAGTGGAGTCCTAGCGGGGGGGCTCAGCACCGGGGAGCTGTTTTTT. Its protein is CASSGVLAGGLSTGELFF.

CDR3 DNA: TGTGCCAGCACCGAGGGGGGACAGGGGCAAAAACTGTTTTTT. It translates to CASTEGGQGQKLFF. The chain uses TRBV3-1 (or the pseudogene TRBV3-2) and TRBJ1-4; 10 bases match TRBD1. The CDR3 length is 14 residues. From germline, CDR1 is LGHDT and CDR2 YNNKEL (reference sequence). V dropped 7 bases and J dropped 9; count of bases not matched to a gene: 8.

The rearrangement joins TRBV6-2 or TRBV6-3 to TRBJ1-6; D call uncertain. Germline values: CDR1 MNHEY, CDR2 SVGEGT. The CDR3 consists of 12 residues. V shed 2 bases and J shed 7 bases, with 3 bases lying between them. CDR3 amino acids: CASSYGNSPLHF. CDR3 in DNA: TGTGCCAGCAGTTACGGGAATTCACCCCTCCACTTT.